This TCR beta chain emerged from a study of blood T cell repertoires in COVID-19. Across the whole study: Both acute and convalescent COVID-19 samples were obtained from the United States, Italy and Spain. The cDNA or gDNA used as material had been derived from T cells, B-cell-depleted T cells, or PBMCs.

The CDR3 length is 15 residues. Germline V gene data show CDR1 as MGHRA and CDR2 as YSYEKL. Trimming pared 3 bases from V and 0 bases from J, leaving 9 bases between. Here immunoSEQ multiplex PCR was the method, and the copy in TCRdb shows in-frame clones only, minus some. The sample shows about 400,000 clones, around nine tenths of them seen only once. The chain joins TRBV4-1 to TRBJ1-5; D is possibly TRBD1 (5 bases). The sequenced sample consisted of peripheral blood. The sequence came from a human donor in a cohort sampled during active COVID-19. The CDR3 nucleotides are TGCGCCAGCAGCCAGACAGATTATAGCAATCAGCCCCAGCATTTT. Its translation: CASSQTDYSNQPQHF.